Below, 17 T cell receptor beta chains from the same sample are listed, as sequenced in a study of OX40 agonist ivuxolimab in advanced cancers. This table comes from immunoSEQ multiplex PCR, and its TCRdb copy is limited to in-frame clones, with some not included. The repertoire holds about 51,000 clones, with about nine tenths as singletons. The sample in question was CD4+ or CD8+ T cells sorted from blood, obtained in a trial of the OX40 agonist ivuxolimab. The receptors here all came from an adult with an advanced solid tumor such as melanoma, head and neck, liver or kidney cancer.

This chain connects TRBV5-6 to TRBJ1-3; D call uncertain. The CDR3 loop spans 14 amino acids. The V and J ends lost 4 bases and 9 bases respectively, with 17 bases between them. Germline CDR1 reads SGHDT; CDR2 reads YYEEEE. Written as DNA, the CDR3 is TGTGCCAGCAGCCCAACTAGGACCGCTCGCACCATATATTTT. It translates to CASSPTRTARTIYF.

The chain has TRBV5-6 and TRBJ1-1, with a possible D match to TRBD1 (6 bases). The V and J ends lost 5 bases and 1 base respectively, with 12 bases between them. The CDR3 sequence is 14 residues long. Per germline, CDR1 SGHDT and CDR2 YYEEEE. The chain's CDR3 is CASRATGKNTEAFF. The DNA of the CDR3 is TGTGCCAGCAGGGCTACAGGGAAGAACACTGAAGCTTTCTTT. Full variable domain (remainder filled in from reference TRBV5-6 and TRBJ1-1): DAGVTQSPTHLIKTRGQQVTLRCSPKSGHDTVSWYQQALGQGPQFIFQYYEEEERQRGNFPDRFSGHQFPNYSSELNVNALLLGDSALYLCASRATGKNTEAFFGQGTRLTVV.

The rearrangement links TRBV5-4 to TRBJ2-2; tentatively, D is TRBD2 (6 bases). The CDR3 extends over 15 amino acids. V lost 4 bases, J lost 1 base, and 11 bases lay in between. Germline V gives CDR1 SGHNT, CDR2 YYREEE (reference sequence). The CDR3 DNA reads TGTGCCAGCAGCCTGGGACTCCGGAACACCGGGGAGCTGTTTTTT. The encoded protein is CASSLGLRNTGELFF.

This chain joins TRBV7-2 and TRBJ1-5; no reliable D call. Trimming pared 5 bases from V and 2 bases from J, leaving 4 bases between. Germline V gives CDR1 SGHTA, CDR2 FQGNSA. The CDR3 length is 12 residues. The CDR3 DNA reads as TGTGCCAGCAGCCGAGGCAATCAGCCCCAGCATTTT. Its translation is CASSRGNQPQHF.

This chain links TRBV15 with TRBJ2-3; D gene ambiguous. The V gene lost 0 bases and the J gene lost 0 bases, with 13 bases spanning the gap. This CDR3 spans 17 amino acids. Looked up from germline, CDR1 is LNHNV and CDR2 is YYDKDF (reference sequence). CDR3 nucleotides: TGTGCCACCAGCAGAGATCGGGCTGTCCGTAGCACAGATACGCAGTATTTT. Its protein is CATSRDRAVRSTDTQYF.

V is TRBV18 and J is TRBJ2-7; 8 positions agree with TRBD1. The CDR3 consists of 14 residues. With 3 bases clipped from V and 6 bases from J, the junction kept 7 bases outside the gene matches. The germline V gene encodes CDR1 KGHSH and CDR2 LQKENI. CDR3 sequence reads: CASSPNPQGGEQYF. Written as DNA, the CDR3 is TGTGCCAGCTCACCTAACCCACAGGGGGGCGAGCAGTACTTC. Full variable domain (outside the CDR3, taken from reference TRBV18 and TRBJ2-7): NAGVMQNPRHLVRRRGQEARLRCSPMKGHSHVYWYRQLPEEGLKFMVYLQKENIIDESGMPKERFSAEFPKEGPSILRIQQVVRGDSAAYFCASSPNPQGGEQYFGPGTRLTVT.

The rearrangement joins TRBV5-4 to TRBJ2-5; perhaps TRBD2 as D (6 bases). Germline-derived CDR1 and CDR2 are SGHNT and YYREEE (reference sequence). V lost 6 bases to trimming and J lost 2 bases, with 11 bases between them. This CDR3 is 13 amino acids long. The CDR3 DNA reads TGTGCCAGCAATGTGGGGACTCAAGAGACCCAGTACTTC. It specifies CASNVGTQETQYF.

The chain couples TRBV7-3 to TRBJ1-3; no definite D call. Deletions cut 6 bases from V and 0 bases from J, with 6 bases between. Germline loops: CDR1 SGHTA, CDR2 FQGTGA. This CDR3 has 13 amino acids. The CDR3 region has the DNA TGTGCCAGCAGTGATGTCTCTGGAAACACCATATATTTT. It is translated as CASSDVSGNTIYF.

This rearrangement joins TRBV23-1 to TRBJ1-5; D is ambiguous. TRBV23-1 is an open reading frame whose function is uncertain. The CDR3 contains 13 residues. V dropped 3 bases and J dropped 5 bases, with 8 bases sitting between them. This CDR3 is CASSHWFHQPQHF. DNA of the CDR3: TGCGCCAGCAGTCATTGGTTCCATCAGCCCCAGCATTTT.

The chain has TRBV19 and TRBJ1-2; 11 bases agree with TRBD1. Losses at the gene ends were 9 bases for V and 8 bases for J; bases not matched to a gene: 11. CDR1 and CDR2 (germline): LNHDA, SQIVND (reference sequence). The CDR3 runs 14 residues. For the CDR3, the DNA is TGTGCCAGCCGACTTACCGGGACAGGGGGAGGCTACACCTTC. Protein sequence: CASRLTGTGGGYTF.

The chain recombines TRBV11-2 with TRBJ2-2; D may be TRBD1 (5 bases). CDR1 and CDR2 from the germline V gene are SGHAT and FQNNGV. Trimming took off 1 base at V and 3 bases at J, with 21 bases between the two ends. CDR3 length: 19 amino acids. The CDR3 region has the DNA TGTGCCAGCAGCTTAGCTTTTTCCGCAGGGCTTCTTGACACCGGGGAGCTGTTTTTT. Encoded protein: CASSLAFSAGLLDTGELFF.

This clone was seen a single time. J is TRBJ2-7 and V is TRBV6-1; D gene uncertain. The germline gives CDR1 MNHNS, CDR2 SASEGT. V was cut by 5 bases and J by 7 bases, with 9 bases left in between. The CDR3 extends over 11 amino acids. The CDR3 nucleotides read TGTGCCAGCAGTCCCCTACGGGAGCAGTACTTC. It yields the protein CASSPLREQYF.

This chain joins TRBV19 and TRBJ2-2; unclear D gene. Germline V gene sequence: CDR1 LNHDA, CDR2 SQIVND (reference sequence). V lost 3 bases, J lost 2 bases, and 16 bases lay in between. This CDR3 region has 17 residues. This CDR3 is CASSINSQMLNTGELFF. CDR3 bases: TGTGCCAGTAGTATTAACAGTCAAATGCTTAACACCGGGGAGCTGTTTTTT.

The chain couples TRBV27 to TRBJ2-1, with TRBD2 matching 13 bases. The V gene's germline CDR1 is MNHEY and CDR2 SMNVEV (reference sequence). Trimming removed 3 bases from V and 8 bases from J; junction bases left unmatched: 13. The CDR3 runs 18 residues. The CDR3 here is CASSLLRSGLAGVDEQFF. The CDR3 DNA reads TGTGCCAGCAGTTTGCTCCGATCCGGACTAGCGGGAGTAGATGAGCAGTTCTTC.

The chain joins TRBV6-6 to TRBJ1-2, with a weak D call TRBD1 (5 bases). Germline-derived CDR1 and CDR2 are MNHNY and SVGAGI (reference sequence). The CDR3 length is 14 residues. The V end lost 7 bases, the J end lost 2 bases, and 14 bases lay between the germline ends. CDR3 bases: TGTGCCAGCACCTCCTGGCAGGGCAACTATGGCTACACCTTC. Protein product: CASTSWQGNYGYTF.

This clone has a single count. The chain carries TRBV28 and TRBJ1-2, with D unresolved. There are 12 residues in the CDR3. Trimming removed 7 bases from V and 6 bases from J, with 12 bases in between. Looked up from germline, CDR1 is MDHEN and CDR2 is SYDVKM. CDR3 amino acids: CASTPRLDGYTF. The CDR3 region has the DNA TGTGCCAGCACCCCCAGATTGGATGGCTACACCTTC.

The chain carries TRBV11-2 and TRBJ2-3, with D unresolved. Germline CDR1 and CDR2: SGHAT and FQNNGV. Trimming left V 5 bases short and J 4 bases short, with 10 bases between. The CDR3 consists of 13 residues. This CDR3 reads CASSRLRADTQYF. The CDR3 nucleotides read TGTGCCAGCAGCCGCCTACGGGCAGATACGCAGTATTTT.